This T cell receptor beta chain was identified in a study of HIV-infected children after antiretroviral therapy interruption. The CDR3 has 13 amino acids. Trimming cost V 5 bases and J 6 bases, with 12 bases left between them. CDR1 is LNHDA, CDR2 SQIVND, per germline (reference sequence). Unique molecular identifiers were included in an RNA-based 3' RACE TCR library. In TCRdb, the 3' RACE reads were re-called with MiXCR into one record per CDR3 protein. The sample lists about 89,000 distinct CDR3 sequences, under 8% occurring once. This clonotype was counted between two and nine times. Sample treatment: PENTA 11 planned treatment interruption arm or continuous ART arm.

The chain employs TRBV19 and TRBJ2-3; weak D call: TRBD2 (6 bases). The sequence derives from a pool of human donors with HIV. The sequenced sample was CD45RA+ CD4+ T cells from PBMCs, pooled from several time points, obtained from a donor given antiretroviral therapy, either interrupted or continuous. Regarding subset: naive CD4+ CD45RA+ CD45RO- T cells. The CDR3 loop reads CASSLEGSDTQYF. The CDR3 region has the DNA TGTGCCAGTAGTCTGGAGGGTAGTGATACGCAGTATTTT.